The 8 T cell receptor beta chains listed next were all sequenced from one sample in a study of cytomegalovirus exposure and HLA in healthy donors. In the PCR, 60 Vbeta and 13 Jbeta primers were used. Clones were sequenced by immunoSEQ multiplex PCR, and TCRdb holds only the in-frame ones, with some missing. The sample lists 150,000 to 200,000 clones, less than 90% seen once, with approximately 6.5% in the top ten. Input material: PBMCs. The receptor set was obtained from a male donor in good health and CMV-seropositive.

On this clone itself: One end of the junction does not line up with germline, which may come from a read error. This chain connects TRBV7-9 to TRBJ1-1; 7 nucleotides line up with TRBD1. This CDR3 contains 12 residues. In germline, CDR1 is SEHNR, CDR2 FQNEAQ (reference sequence). For the CDR3, the DNA is TGTTCCAGCAGCGGCAAGGGACAGGAAGCTTTCTTT. This encodes CSSSGKGQEAFF.

V usage is TRBV5-1 and J usage is TRBJ1-4, with D unclear. The CDR3 is made up of 14 amino acids. Deletions cut 1 base from V and 8 bases from J, with 12 bases between. Per the germline V gene, CDR1 is SGHRS and CDR2 is YFSETQ. CDR3 loop: CASSLQPREEKLFF. DNA for the CDR3: TGCGCCAGCAGCTTGCAACCAAGAGAAGAAAAACTGTTTTTT.

This clone was found a few times. The chain carries TRBV11-1 and TRBJ1-2; the match to TRBD1 covers 10 bases. Looked up from germline, CDR1 is SGHAT and CDR2 is FQDESV (reference sequence). Trimming took 2 bases from V and 5 from J; bases not matched to a gene: 5. CDR3 length equals 15 residues. CDR3 sequence (DNA): TGTGCCAGCAGCTTATTACCGGGACAGGGGTATGGCTACACCTTC. It encodes CASSLLPGQGYGYTF. Together with reference TRBV11-1 and TRBJ1-2, the CDR3 gives the full variable domain: EAEVAQSPRYKITEKSQAVAFWCDPISGHATLYWYRQILGQGPELLVQFQDESVVDDSQLPKDRFSAERLKGVDSTLKIQPAELGDSAMYLCASSLLPGQGYGYTFGSGTRLTVV.

This chain uses TRBV18 with TRBJ2-3; D is unresolved. The CDR3 contains 15 residues. Germline V CDR1 and CDR2: KGHSH, LQKENI. V lost 1 base to trimming and J lost 6 bases, with 14 bases between them. The CDR3 region is CASSPRHSSGDTQYF. The CDR3 DNA follows: TGTGCCAGCTCACCACGCCATTCTTCGGGTGATACGCAGTATTTT.

The rearrangement links TRBV10-3 to TRBJ1-5; D is unclear. Germline V gene lookup returns CDR1 ENHRY and CDR2 SYGVKD. V was pared by 6 bases and J by 5 bases, with 14 bases between. This CDR3 contains 14 residues. The CDR3 DNA is TGTGCCATCAGCCGGGAGACCTCTGATCAGCCCCAGCATTTT. Translating gives CAISRETSDQPQHF.

The chain uses TRBV4-3 and TRBJ1-5; no reliable D call. In germline, CDR1 is LGHNA, CDR2 YSLEER. The CDR3 consists of 14 residues. Trimming removed 1 base from V and 4 bases from J, with 8 bases in between. DNA for the CDR3: TGCGCCAGCAGCCAAGGACAAAATAATCAGCCCCAGCATTTT. Translating gives CASSQGQNNQPQHF.

This clone was seen more than once but under ten times. Within the sample, other DNA sequences also encode this same CDR3. This sequence joins TRBV6-1 and TRBJ2-7, with D possibly being TRBD2 (6 bases). CDR1 and CDR2 from the germline V gene are MNHNS and SASEGT. The CDR3 runs to 14 residues. Trimming left V 9 bases short and J 0 bases short, with 15 bases between. The CDR3 loop is CASRTDGGSYEQYF. The CDR3 DNA is TGTGCCAGTAGAACCGACGGGGGCTCCTACGAGCAGTACTTC.

This rearrangement joins TRBV5-1 to TRBJ1-5, with D possibly matching TRBD1 (6 bases). Germline lookup yields CDR1 SGHRS and CDR2 YFSETQ. Trimming left V 4 bases short and J 0 bases short, with 11 bases between. The CDR3 has 15 residues. This chain's CDR3 is CASSLGGLSNQPQHF. The DNA for the CDR3 is TGCGCCAGCAGCCTGGGGGGCCTTAGCAATCAGCCCCAGCATTTT.